What follows are 22 T cell receptor beta chains derived from one specimen sequenced in a study of blood T cells in healthy people across ages. Alongside a J-beta primer mix, a sample-barcoded 5' primer served in a second PCR lasting roughly 6 to 11 cycles. TCRdb re-called the 5' RACE reads through MiXCR, storing one row per CDR3 protein. Among over a million distinct CDR3 sequences listed, less than 25% were seen once. These data also featured in a second study, about T cells of mothers and their children.

Sequenced: blood. Source of these receptors: a girl aged 2-10 years in good health.

The chain combines TRBV9 with TRBJ1-1; D is undetermined. Looked up from germline, CDR1 is SGDLS and CDR2 is YYNGEE. With 2 bases removed from V and 5 bases from J, the gap between germline ends came to 10 bases. The length of the CDR3 is 13 residues. CDR3 sequence: CASSVGPATEAFF. In DNA, the CDR3 is TGTGCCAGCAGCGTTGGGCCTGCGACTGAAGCTTTCTTT.

V is TRBV4-3 and J is TRBJ2-1, with D maybe TRBD2 (6 bases). The J call could be wrong; TRBJ2-7 is a better fit for the DNA end. The CDR3 is 17 residues long. The germline CDR1 and CDR2 sequences are LGHNA and YSLEER. The CDR3 DNA sequence: TGCGCCAGCAGCCAAGATTATCCGGGACTGAAATCCTACGAGCAGTACTTC. Amino acids: CASSQDYPGLKSYEQYF.

This clonotype showed up just a few times. The chain recombines TRBV12-3 or TRBV12-4 with TRBJ2-1; the D gene is possibly TRBD2 (6 bases). Trimming removed 4 bases at V and 3 bases at J, with 13 bases between. The CDR3 runs to 15 residues. The CDR3 loop is CASSSPGVGYNEQFF. For the CDR3, the DNA is TGTGCCAGCAGTTCTCCGGGAGTAGGCTACAATGAGCAGTTCTTC.

CDR3 amino acids: CSATGVAGSSTDTQYF. In nucleotides, the CDR3 is TGCAGTGCTACGGGAGTCGCGGGGTCTAGCACAGATACGCAGTATTTT. This sequence joins TRBV20-1 and TRBJ2-3; tentative D call: TRBD2 (6 bases). Trimming shortened V by 4 bases and J by 0 bases, and 17 bases separated the two germline ends. The CDR3 spans 16 residues. Germline V gene sequence: CDR1 DFQATT, CDR2 SNEGSKA (reference sequence).

This rearrangement joins TRBV20-1 to TRBJ2-5; 9 bases match TRBD2. With V trimmed by 6 bases and J by 3 bases, 11 bases remained unmatched. The CDR3 extends over 15 amino acids. Germline CDR1 and CDR2: DFQATT and SNEGSKA (reference sequence). DNA for the CDR3: TGCAGTGCATATATAGCGGGAGCCCGCGAAGAGACCCAGTACTTC. This gives the protein CSAYIAGAREETQYF.

There are a few counts of this clonotype. The chain has TRBV6-2 or TRBV6-3 and TRBJ2-5; D tentatively reads TRBD1 or TRBD2 (5 bases each). Trimming shortened V by 4 bases and J by 3 bases, and 18 bases separated the two germline ends. This CDR3 region has 16 residues. Germline V gene sequence: CDR1 MNHEY, CDR2 SVGEGT. The CDR3 DNA reads TGTGCCAGCAGTTTTACTTTAGGGGACGGAAAAGAGACCCAGTACTTC. Translating it yields CASSFTLGDGKETQYF.

This clonotype has only a few counts. The junction differs from germline at one of its ends, possibly a read error. The chain is built from TRBV5-1 and TRBJ2-5; the match to TRBD1 covers 7 bases. The J call is uncertain, as TRBJ2-7 better fits the DNA end. CDR3 length: 14 residues. The germline CDR1 and CDR2 sequences are SGHRS and YFSETQ. This chain's CDR3 is CACSFRDSSYEQYF. CDR3 DNA sequence: TGCGCCTGCAGCTTTCGGGACAGTAGTTACGAGCAGTACTTC.

This clonotype was found a few times. This chain links TRBV5-1 with TRBJ2-7; D is possibly TRBD2 (6 bases). V shed 3 bases and J shed 0 bases, with 13 bases lying between them. The length of the CDR3 is 15 residues. Germline V gene sequence: CDR1 SGHRS, CDR2 YFSETQ. CDR3 sequence: CASSWGGAFSYEQYF. In nucleotides, the CDR3 is TGCGCCAGCAGCTGGGGCGGGGCCTTCTCCTACGAGCAGTACTTC.

This clonotype has a handful of counts. The rearrangement joins TRBV2 to TRBJ2-5; perhaps TRBD1 as D (6 bases). This CDR3 has 15 residues. Per germline, CDR1 SNHLY and CDR2 FYNNEI. V lost 4 bases to trimming and J lost 2 bases, with 14 bases between them. CDR3 loop: CASSVADRRQETQYF. The CDR3 region has the DNA TGTGCCAGCAGTGTCGCGGACAGAAGGCAAGAGACCCAGTACTTC.

V is TRBV24-1 and J is TRBJ2-5; 10 bases map to TRBD2. The germline gives CDR1 KGHDR, CDR2 SFDVKD. The CDR3 is 13 residues long. The ends lost 7 bases at V and 4 bases at J; junction bases unmatched: 2. CDR3 protein: CATSSSGRETQYF. CDR3 nucleotides: TGTGCCACCAGCTCTAGCGGGAGAGAGACCCAGTACTTC.

The V call is TRBV14, the J call TRBJ1-2; tentatively, D is TRBD1 (5 bases). Germline CDR1 and CDR2: SGHDN and FVKESK. This CDR3 region has 13 residues. Between the trimmed V and J ends, which lost 2 bases and 4 bases, there was a span of 8 bases. The CDR3 reads CASSQQGPYGYTF. CDR3 in DNA: TGTGCCAGCAGCCAACAGGGACCCTATGGCTACACCTTC.

The table lists this clonotype with a few counts. V is TRBV12-5 and J is TRBJ2-1; tentative D call: TRBD2 (5 bases). The CDR3 totals 14 residues. V was cut by 3 bases and J by 10 bases, with 16 bases left in between. Germline-derived CDR1 and CDR2 are LGHNT and FRNRAP. The CDR3 loop is CASGFYLEGAEQFF. The DNA of the CDR3 is TGTGCTAGTGGTTTTTACCTAGAGGGAGCGGAGCAGTTCTTC. Full variable domain (rest looked up from reference TRBV12-5 and TRBJ2-1): DARVTQTPRHKVTEMGQEVTMRCQPILGHNTVFWYRQTMMQGLELLAYFRNRAPLDDSGMPKDRFSAEMPDATLATLKIQPSEPRDSAVYFCASGFYLEGAEQFFGPGTRLTVL.

J is TRBJ2-1 and V is TRBV29-1; D unclear. Gene TRBJ2-7 matches the end of the DNA better, so the J call may be wrong. The CDR3 is 14 residues long. CDR1 SQVTM and CDR2 ANQGSEA come from the germline V gene. CDR3 in DNA: TGCAGCGTTGGAGTGTTCGTGGGTACCTACGAGCAGTACTTC. This encodes CSVGVFVGTYEQYF.

This clonotype was observed a few times. The V and J genes are TRBV5-5 and TRBJ2-1; D gene unclear. The J call may be incorrect, as the DNA end agrees better with TRBJ2-7. Germline CDR1 reads SGHKS; CDR2 reads YYEKEE (reference sequence). The CDR3 has 13 residues. The CDR3 DNA sequence: TGTGCCAGCACCCGTGGCGGAGCCTACGAGCAGTACTTC. The encoded protein is CASTRGGAYEQYF.

The chain combines TRBV29-1 with TRBJ2-5, with a weak D call TRBD1 (7 bases). The V gene lost 3 bases and the J gene lost 3 bases, with 26 bases spanning the gap. Germline CDR1 and CDR2: SQVTM and ANQGSEA. CDR3 length: 18 residues. The CDR3 sequence is CSVEPGGYQGVMEETQYF. CDR3 DNA sequence: TGCAGCGTTGAGCCCGGGGGCTACCAGGGGGTAATGGAAGAGACCCAGTACTTC.

This clonotype has just a few counts. This chain links TRBV12-3 or TRBV12-4 with TRBJ2-6; D not resolved. CDR3 length: 13 amino acids. The germline V and J ends were trimmed by 8 bases and 0 bases, with 5 bases remaining between them. The CDR3 protein is CASLFSGANVLTF. The CDR3 nucleotides are TGTGCCAGCCTCTTCTCTGGGGCCAACGTCCTGACTTTC.

This clonotype was seen a few times. The genes are TRBV29-1 and TRBJ1-2; D call uncertain. V was trimmed by 0 bases and J by 8 bases, leaving 16 bases between them. Germline-derived CDR1 and CDR2 are SQVTM and ANQGSEA. CDR3 length: 14 amino acids. The CDR3 protein is CSVEEFGQLKGYTF. The DNA for the CDR3 is TGCAGCGTTGAAGAATTCGGGCAGCTCAAAGGCTACACCTTC.

The chain employs TRBV20-1 and TRBJ2-1; possibly TRBD2 for D (6 bases). The germline V gene has CDR1 DFQATT and CDR2 SNEGSKA (reference sequence). This CDR3 has 17 amino acids. V lost 0 bases and J lost 2, with 17 bases in between. As DNA, the CDR3 is TGCAGTGCTAGAGATTCCCCCGGGGGTGTAACCTACAATGAGCAGTTCTTC. Protein: CSARDSPGGVTYNEQFF.

V and J are TRBV28 and TRBJ2-7; 10 nucleotides align to TRBD1. The ends lost 6 bases at V and 4 bases at J; junction bases unmatched: 9. Germline lookup yields CDR1 MDHEN and CDR2 SYDVKM. The CDR3 is 15 residues long. CDR3 DNA: TGTGCCAGCAGCGGTGGGGACAGGGGAAAGTACGAGCAGTACTTC. Translation: CASSGGDRGKYEQYF. Drawing the rest from reference TRBV28 and TRBJ2-7, the complete variable domain is DVKVTQSSRYLVKRTGEKVFLECVQDMDHENMFWYRQDPGLGLRLIYFSYDVKMKEKGDIPEGYSVSREKKERFSLILESASTNQTSMYLCASSGGDRGKYEQYFGPGTRLTVT.

This clonotype was seen more than once but under ten times. At one end, the junction sequence differs from germline, possibly due to a read error. The V gene is TRBV4-1, the J gene TRBJ1-3; no definite D call. The CDR3 totals 16 residues. Germline CDR1 MGHRA, CDR2 YSYEKL. CDR3 sequence (DNA): TGCGCCAGCAGCCCTCTGGACTCGTACTCTGGAAACACCATACATTTT. Translated, it gives CASSPLDSYSGNTIHF.

This chain uses TRBV20-1 with TRBJ2-1; the match to TRBD1 covers 8 bases. Germline CDR1 DFQATT, CDR2 SNEGSKA (reference sequence). V dropped 4 bases and J dropped 6; count of bases not matched to a gene: 5. The CDR3 extends over 13 amino acids. This CDR3 is CSAMTGASNEQFF. DNA for the CDR3: TGCAGTGCTATGACAGGGGCAAGCAATGAGCAGTTCTTC.

The CDR3 DNA sequence: TGTGCCAGCATCCAGGGGTTTTTAAGGAACACTGAAGCTTTCTTT. This encodes CASIQGFLRNTEAFF. J is TRBJ1-1 and V is TRBV6-6, with a possible D match to TRBD1 (6 bases). The CDR3 contains 15 residues. V shed 7 bases and J shed 1 base, with 16 bases lying between them. Germline V gene lookup returns CDR1 MNHNY and CDR2 SVGAGI (reference sequence).